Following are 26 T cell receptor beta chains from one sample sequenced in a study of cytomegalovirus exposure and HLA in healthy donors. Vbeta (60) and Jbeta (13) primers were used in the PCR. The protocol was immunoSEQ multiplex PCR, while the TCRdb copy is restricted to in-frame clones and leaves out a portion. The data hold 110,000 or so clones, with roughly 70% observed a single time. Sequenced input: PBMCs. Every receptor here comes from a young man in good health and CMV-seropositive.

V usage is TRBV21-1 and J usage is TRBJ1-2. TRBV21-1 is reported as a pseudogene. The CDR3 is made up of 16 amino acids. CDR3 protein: CASSKALLRGRYGYTF. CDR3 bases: TGTGCCAGCAGCAAAGCGCTTTTACGGGGAAGGTATGGCTACACCTTC.

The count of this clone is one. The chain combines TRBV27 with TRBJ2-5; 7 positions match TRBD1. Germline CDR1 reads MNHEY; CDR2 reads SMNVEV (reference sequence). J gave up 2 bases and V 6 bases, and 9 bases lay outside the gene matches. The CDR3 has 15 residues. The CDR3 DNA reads TGTGCCAGCAGCCCCCCGGACAGGTTTCAAGAGACCCAGTACTTC. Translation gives CASSPPDRFQETQYF.

CDR3 sequence reads: CASTLPAGGYTEAFF. The CDR3 nucleotides are TGTGCCAGTACCCTACCTGCAGGGGGATACACTGAAGCTTTCTTT. This rearrangement joins TRBV19 to TRBJ1-1; TRBD1 matches 7 bases. Germline V gene data show CDR1 as LNHDA and CDR2 as SQIVND (reference sequence). CDR3 size: 15 residues. With 7 bases clipped from V and 3 bases from J, the junction kept 11 bases outside the gene matches.

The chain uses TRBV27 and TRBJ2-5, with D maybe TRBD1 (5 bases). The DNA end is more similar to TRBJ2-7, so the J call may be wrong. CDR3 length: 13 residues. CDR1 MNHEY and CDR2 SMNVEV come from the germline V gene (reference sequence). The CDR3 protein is CASKFSGNYEQYF. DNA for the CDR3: TGTGCCAGCAAATTTTCAGGGAACTACGAGCAGTACTTC.

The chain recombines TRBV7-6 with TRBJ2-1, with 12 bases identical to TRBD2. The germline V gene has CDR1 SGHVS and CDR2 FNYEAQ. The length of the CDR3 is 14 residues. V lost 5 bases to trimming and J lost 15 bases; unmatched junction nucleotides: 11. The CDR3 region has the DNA TGTGCCAGCAGCATTCTGACTAGCGGGGGAAATCTGTTCTTC. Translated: CASSILTSGGNLFF. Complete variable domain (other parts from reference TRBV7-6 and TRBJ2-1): GAGVSQSPRYKVTKRGQDVALRCDPISGHVSLYWYRQALGQGPEFLTYFNYEAQQDKSGLPNDRFSAERPEGSISTLTIQRTEQRDSAMYRCASSILTSGGNLFFGPGTRLTVL.

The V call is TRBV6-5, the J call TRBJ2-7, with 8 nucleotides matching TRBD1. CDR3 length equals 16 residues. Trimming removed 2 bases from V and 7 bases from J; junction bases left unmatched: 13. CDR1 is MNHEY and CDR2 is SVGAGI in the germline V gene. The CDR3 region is CASSYTMQGASGEQYV. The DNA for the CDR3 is TGTGCCAGCAGTTACACAATGCAGGGGGCTTCGGGTGAGCAGTACGTC.

In DNA form, the CDR3 reads TGTGCCAGCAGTTACGGCGGGACTAGCTCCTACGAGCAGTACGTC. Translating gives CASSYGGTSSYEQYV. This chain links TRBV6-6 with TRBJ2-7; 8 nucleotides align to TRBD2. CDR1 is MNHNY and CDR2 is SVGAGI in the germline V gene (reference sequence). Germline trimming cut 2 bases from V and 0 bases from J; bases unmatched to any gene: 3. The CDR3 has 15 amino acids.

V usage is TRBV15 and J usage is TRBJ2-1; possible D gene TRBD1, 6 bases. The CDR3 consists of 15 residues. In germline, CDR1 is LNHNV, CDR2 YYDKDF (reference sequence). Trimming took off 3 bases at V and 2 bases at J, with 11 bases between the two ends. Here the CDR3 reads CATSSNRDPYNEQFF. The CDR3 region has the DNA TGTGCCACCAGCAGCAACAGGGACCCCTACAATGAGCAGTTCTTC.

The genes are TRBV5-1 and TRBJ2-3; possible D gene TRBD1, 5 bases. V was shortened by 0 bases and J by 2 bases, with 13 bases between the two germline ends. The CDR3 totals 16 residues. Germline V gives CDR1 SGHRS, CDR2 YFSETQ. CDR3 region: CASSLAGRQNTDTQYF. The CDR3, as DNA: TGCGCCAGCAGCTTGGCTGGCAGACAGAACACAGATACGCAGTATTTT.

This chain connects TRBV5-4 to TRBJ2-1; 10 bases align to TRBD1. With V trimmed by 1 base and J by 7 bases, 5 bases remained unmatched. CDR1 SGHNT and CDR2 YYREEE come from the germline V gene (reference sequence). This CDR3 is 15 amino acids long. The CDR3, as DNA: TGTGCCAGCAGCTTGCCGGGACAGGGGAGGAATGAGCAGTTCTTC. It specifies CASSLPGQGRNEQFF.

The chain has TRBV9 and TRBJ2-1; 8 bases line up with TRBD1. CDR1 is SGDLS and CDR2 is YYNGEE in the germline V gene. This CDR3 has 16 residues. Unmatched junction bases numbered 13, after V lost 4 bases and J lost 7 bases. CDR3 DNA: TGTGCCAGCAGCCCCCGTGGGACAGGCCCCATGAATGAGCAGTTCTTC. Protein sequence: CASSPRGTGPMNEQFF. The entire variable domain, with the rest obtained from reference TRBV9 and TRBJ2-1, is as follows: DSGVTQTPKHLITATGQRVTLRCSPRSGDLSVYWYQQSLDQGLQFLIQYYNGEERAKGNILERFSAQQFPDLHSELNLSSLELGDSALYFCASSPRGTGPMNEQFFGPGTRLTVL.

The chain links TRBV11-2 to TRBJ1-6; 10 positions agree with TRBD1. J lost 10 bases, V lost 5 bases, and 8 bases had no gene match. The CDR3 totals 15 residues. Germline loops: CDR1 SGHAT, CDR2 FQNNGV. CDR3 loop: CASSLTGGLRSPLHF. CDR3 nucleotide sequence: TGTGCCAGCAGCCTGACAGGGGGCCTTCGGTCACCCCTCCACTTT.

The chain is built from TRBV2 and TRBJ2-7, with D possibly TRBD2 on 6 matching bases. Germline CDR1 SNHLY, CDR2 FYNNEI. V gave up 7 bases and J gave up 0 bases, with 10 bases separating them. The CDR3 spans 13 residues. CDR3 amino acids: CASKVGGSYEQYF. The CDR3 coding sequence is TGTGCCAGCAAGGTGGGGGGCTCCTACGAGCAGTACTTC.

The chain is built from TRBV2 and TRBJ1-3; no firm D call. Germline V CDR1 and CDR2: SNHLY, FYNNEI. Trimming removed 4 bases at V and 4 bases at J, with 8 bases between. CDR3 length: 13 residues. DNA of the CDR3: TGTGCCAGCAGTGGAGGGTCCGGAAACACCATATATTTT. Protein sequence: CASSGGSGNTIYF. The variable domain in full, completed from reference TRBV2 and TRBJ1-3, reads EPEVTQTPSHQVTQMGQEVILRCVPISNHLYFYWYRQILGQKVEFLVSFYNNEISEKSEIFDDQFSVERPDGSNFTLKIRSTKLEDSAMYFCASSGGSGNTIYFGEGSWLTVV.

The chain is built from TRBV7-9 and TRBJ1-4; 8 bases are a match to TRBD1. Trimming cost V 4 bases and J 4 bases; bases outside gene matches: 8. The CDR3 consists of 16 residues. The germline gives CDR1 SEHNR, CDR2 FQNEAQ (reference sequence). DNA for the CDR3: TGTGCCAGCAGCTCCCGGACAGGGCGAAGTAATGAAAAACTGTTTTTT. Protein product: CASSSRTGRSNEKLFF.

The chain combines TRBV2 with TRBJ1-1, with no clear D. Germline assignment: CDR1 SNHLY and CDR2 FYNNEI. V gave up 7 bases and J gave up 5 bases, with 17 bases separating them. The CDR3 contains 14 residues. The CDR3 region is CASTGTDGGTEAFF. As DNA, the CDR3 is TGTGCCAGCACCGGAACAGATGGTGGGACTGAAGCTTTCTTT.

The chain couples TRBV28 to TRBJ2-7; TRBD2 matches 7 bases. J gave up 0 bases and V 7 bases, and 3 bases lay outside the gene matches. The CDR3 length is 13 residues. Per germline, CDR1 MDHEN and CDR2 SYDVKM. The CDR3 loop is CASMAGDSYEQYV. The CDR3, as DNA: TGTGCCAGCATGGCGGGGGACTCCTACGAGCAGTACGTC.

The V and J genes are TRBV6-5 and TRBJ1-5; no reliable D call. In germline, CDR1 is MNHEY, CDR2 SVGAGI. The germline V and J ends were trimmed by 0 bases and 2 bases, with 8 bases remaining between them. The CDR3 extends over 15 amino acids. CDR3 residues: CASSYSPGGNQPQHF. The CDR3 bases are TGTGCCAGCAGTTACTCACCGGGTGGCAATCAGCCCCAGCATTTT.

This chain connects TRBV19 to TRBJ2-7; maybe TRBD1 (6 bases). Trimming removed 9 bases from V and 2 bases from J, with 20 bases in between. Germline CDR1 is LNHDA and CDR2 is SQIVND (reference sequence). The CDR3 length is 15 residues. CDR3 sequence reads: CASQLKWGQTYEQYF. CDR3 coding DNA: TGTGCCAGCCAACTAAAATGGGGGCAGACCTACGAGCAGTACTTC.

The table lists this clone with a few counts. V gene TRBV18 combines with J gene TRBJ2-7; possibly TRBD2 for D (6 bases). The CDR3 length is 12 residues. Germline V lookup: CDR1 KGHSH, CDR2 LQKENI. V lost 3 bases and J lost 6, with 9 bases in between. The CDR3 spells CASSPAGTEQYV. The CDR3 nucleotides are TGTGCCAGCTCACCCGCGGGAACCGAGCAGTACGTC.

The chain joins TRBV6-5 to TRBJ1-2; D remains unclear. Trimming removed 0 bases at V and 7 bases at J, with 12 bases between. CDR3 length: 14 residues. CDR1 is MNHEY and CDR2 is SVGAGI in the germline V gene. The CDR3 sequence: CASSYSIQRGGYTF. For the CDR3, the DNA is TGTGCCAGCAGTTACTCGATACAACGCGGTGGCTACACCTTC.

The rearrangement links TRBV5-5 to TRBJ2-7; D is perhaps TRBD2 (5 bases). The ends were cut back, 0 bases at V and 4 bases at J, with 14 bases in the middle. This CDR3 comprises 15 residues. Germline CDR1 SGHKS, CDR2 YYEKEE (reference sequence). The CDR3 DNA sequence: TGTGCCAGCAGCTTGGAGATAGTCAGCGGATACGAGCAGTACGTC. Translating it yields CASSLEIVSGYEQYV.

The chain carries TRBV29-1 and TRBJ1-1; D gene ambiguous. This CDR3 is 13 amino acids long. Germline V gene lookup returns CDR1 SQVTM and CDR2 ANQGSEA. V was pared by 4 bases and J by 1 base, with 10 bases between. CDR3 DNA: TGCAGCGTTGTTTCTTCGGGGAACACTGAAGCTTTCTTT. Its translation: CSVVSSGNTEAFF.

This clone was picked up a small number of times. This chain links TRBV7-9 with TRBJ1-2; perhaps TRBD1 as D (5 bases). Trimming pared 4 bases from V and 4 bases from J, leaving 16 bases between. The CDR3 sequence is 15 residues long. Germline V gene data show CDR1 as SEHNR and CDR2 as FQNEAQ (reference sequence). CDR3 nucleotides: TGTGCCAGCAGCTCAGACAGTAGGAGCATCTATGGCTACACCTTC. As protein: CASSSDSRSIYGYTF. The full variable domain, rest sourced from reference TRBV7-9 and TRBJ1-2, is DTGVSQNPRHKITKRGQNVTFRCDPISEHNRLYWYRQTLGQGPEFLTYFQNEAQLEKSRLLSDRFSAERPKGSFSTLEIQRTEQGDSAMYLCASSSDSRSIYGYTFGSGTRLTVV.

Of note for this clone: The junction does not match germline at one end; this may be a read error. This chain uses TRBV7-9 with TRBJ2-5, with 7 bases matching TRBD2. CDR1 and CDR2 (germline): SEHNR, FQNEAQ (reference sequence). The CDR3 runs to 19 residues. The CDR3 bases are TGTTCCAGCAGCTTATGGTTAAGCCACGCGGGGAGGGATCTGGAGACCCAGTACTTC. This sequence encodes CSSSLWLSHAGRDLETQYF. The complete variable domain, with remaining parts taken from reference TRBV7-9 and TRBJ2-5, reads DTGVSQNPRHKITKRGQNVTFRCDPISEHNRLYWYRQTLGQGPEFLTYFQNEAQLEKSRLLSDRFSAERPKGSFSTLEIQRTEQGDSAMYLCSSSLWLSHAGRDLETQYFGPGTRLLVL.

For the CDR3, the DNA is TGTGCCAGCGGCGGACTAGCCCCAGATACGCAGTATTTT. It translates to CASGGLAPDTQYF. The rearrangement links TRBV6-1 to TRBJ2-3, with 8 bases that match TRBD2. Germline-derived CDR1 and CDR2 are MNHNS and SASEGT. The CDR3 has 13 residues. With 8 bases clipped from V and 4 bases from J, the junction kept 5 bases outside the gene matches.